This is a list of T cell receptor beta chains from one sample in a study of blood T cell repertoires in COVID-19. Generated by immunoSEQ multiplex PCR, the TCRdb table keeps only in-frame clones and is missing some. This sample has roughly 97,000 clones; around 85% occur once, and the top ten carry approximately 3.3%. The source material was peripheral blood. The receptors shown here come from a woman of 80 years or more with active or convalescent COVID-19. The CDR3 runs from the conserved cysteine through the conserved F or W. A D gene is named only where the DNA matches it firmly. Where a row states a size, it is once, few, many or the class of an expanded clone; other rows omit it.

J | size | D | V | DNA | CDR3
TRBJ1-2 | NA | TRBD1 | TRBV5-1 | TGCGCCAGCAGCCCGGACAGGGGGGGGTATGGCTACACCTTC | CASSPDRGGYGYTF
TRBJ2-4 | once | TRBD1 | TRBV4-1 | TGCGCCAGCAGCCAAGACAGGGGGAACATTCAGTACTTC | CASSQDRGNIQYF
TRBJ2-3 | NA | TRBD2 | TRBV19 | TGTGCCAGTAGTGTCGGACTAGCGGGAGTAACAGATACGCAGTATTTT | CASSVGLAGVTDTQYF
TRBJ2-7 | NA | TRBD1 | TRBV7-9 | TGTGCCAGCAGCGTCGGGACAGGGGTCTACGAGCAGTACTTC | CASSVGTGVYEQYF
TRBJ1-2 | few | TRBD1 | TRBV18 | TGTGCCAGCTCACCAACAGGGGGCGTCTTTAATCACTATGGCTACACCTTC | CASSPTGGVFNHYGYTF
TRBJ2-2 | NA | NA | TRBV6-5 | TGTGCCAGCAGTTACGGGGGGGCTGCCGGGGAGCTGTTTTTT | CASSYGGAAGELFF
TRBJ2-7 | NA | TRBD2 | TRBV7-2 | TGTGCCAGCAGCTACGGACTAGGAGTAGCGCGTACCTACGAGCAGTACTTC | CASSYGLGVARTYEQYF
TRBJ2-3 | NA | TRBD2 | TRBV11-2 | TGTGCCAGCAGCTTAGAGGGAGGGAATGCAGATACGCAGTATTTT | CASSLEGGNADTQYF
TRBJ1-6 | once | NA | TRBV6-5 | TGTGCCAGCAGGAGTCAGGGTTCAGGACCCCTCCACTTT | CASRSQGSGPLHF
TRBJ1-1 | NA | NA | TRBV15 | TGTGCCACCAGCAGAGACAGGTTTAACACTGAAGCTTTCTTT | CATSRDRFNTEAFF
TRBJ1-5 | NA | NA | TRBV19 | TGTGCCAGTGTCACAGGGATGGGCAATCAGCCCCAGCATTTT | CASVTGMGNQPQHF
TRBJ2-3 | NA | NA | TRBV5-1 | TGCGCCAGCAGCTTGGGGACATTTAGCACAGATACGCAGTATTTT | CASSLGTFSTDTQYF
TRBJ2-3 | once | TRBD2 | TRBV4-2 | TGTGCCAGCAGCTCTAGGGCGGGGGAGAGAGATACGCAGTATTTT | CASSSRAGERDTQYF
TRBJ2-7 | NA | NA | TRBV6-2/TRBV6-3 | TGTGCCAGCAGTTACCGTCTAACCTACGAGCAGTACTTC | CASSYRLTYEQYF
TRBJ2-3 | NA | TRBD2 | TRBV10-2 | TGCGCCAGCAGAGGACTAGCGGGCCAAGGAACAGATACGCAGTATTTT | CASRGLAGQGTDTQYF
TRBJ2-3 | NA | TRBD1 | TRBV5-1 | TGCGCCAGCAGCTTGGGACAGGGGTCAGCCACAGATACGCAGTATTTT | CASSLGQGSATDTQYF
TRBJ2-5 | few | NA | TRBV7-9 | TGTGCCAGCAGCTTGCGATCGGGAGAGACCCAGTACTTC | CASSLRSGETQYF
TRBJ2-5 | once | NA | TRBV7-3 | TGTGCCAGCAGTCTCATCGGCGGCTCTCAAGAGACCCAGTACTTC | CASSLIGGSQETQYF
TRBJ1-1 | NA | NA | TRBV5-4 | TGTGCCAGCAGCTTGGTACTTCAGACAAAGGGAGTGGCTTTCTTT | CASSLVLQTKGVAFF
TRBJ1-6 | few | NA | TRBV27 | TGTGCCAGCAGTTTATTAAATTCACCCCTCCACTTT | CASSLLNSPLHF
TRBJ2-2 | NA | TRBD1 | TRBV7-3 | TGTGCCAGCAGCAGTGGGGGACAGGGAACAACCGGGGAGCTGTTTTTT | CASSSGGQGTTGELFF
TRBJ2-2 | NA | NA | TRBV4-2 | TGTGCCAGCAGCCAAGGCTATATGAACACCGGGGAGCTGTTTTTT | CASSQGYMNTGELFF
TRBJ2-2 | NA | TRBD1 | TRBV7-9 | TGTGCCAGCAGCTTAGCCGGGACAGGGGGCGATATAGCCGGGGAGCTGTTTTTT | CASSLAGTGGDIAGELFF
TRBJ2-1 | NA | TRBD2 | TRBV15 | TGTGCCACCAGCGGAACGTGGGCTAGCGGGAGAAATGAGCAGTTCTTC | CATSGTWASGRNEQFF
TRBJ2-1 | NA | TRBD1 | TRBV2 | TGTGCCAGCAGTGCACAGGGGGATATTGGCAATGAGCAGTTCTTC | CASSAQGDIGNEQFF
TRBJ1-2 | NA | TRBD1 | TRBV19 | TGTGCCAGCCGCCAGGGGGCTAGGGGCTATGGCTACACCTTC | CASRQGARGYGYTF
TRBJ1-1 | NA | NA | TRBV11-3 | TGTGCCAGCAGCTTTATAGGGGGCACTGAAGCTTTCTTT | CASSFIGGTEAFF
TRBJ1-1 | NA | TRBD1 | TRBV4-1 | TGCGCCAGCAGCCAACTGACAGGGCTGAACACTGAAGCTTTCTTT | CASSQLTGLNTEAFF
TRBJ2-1 | NA | NA | TRBV27 | TGTGCCAGCAGCATCAGGGGATCCTACAATGAGCAGTTCTTC | CASSIRGSYNEQFF
TRBJ1-2 | NA | NA | TRBV11-2 | TGTGCCAGCAGCCGACAGGTTAACTATGGCTACACCTTC | CASSRQVNYGYTF
TRBJ2-1 | NA | TRBD2 | TRBV6-2/TRBV6-3 | TGTGCCAGCAGCCTGGGAGGGTTCAAGGATGAGCAGTTCTTC | CASSLGGFKDEQFF
TRBJ1-1 | NA | TRBD1 | TRBV10-2 | TGCGCCAGCACTCCGACAGGGGGCCTAGTTATTTCGGATTCCGCGATGAACACTGAAGCTTTCTTT | CASTPTGGLVISDSAMNTEAFF
TRBJ1-2 | NA | NA | TRBV18 | TGTGCCAGCTCACCAACTCCAGGGTTTACTGATGGCTACACCTTC | CASSPTPGFTDGYTF
TRBJ1-5 | NA | TRBD1 | TRBV3-1/TRBV3-2 | TGTGCCAGCAGCCGAACAGGGGATCAGCCCCAGCATTTT | CASSRTGDQPQHF
TRBJ1-2 | few | TRBD1 | TRBV6-2/TRBV6-3 | TGTGCCAGCATCCCTCGGACAGGTGGTTATGGCTACACCTTC | CASIPRTGGYGYTF
TRBJ2-5 | NA | TRBD2 | TRBV24-1 | TGTGCCACCAGTGATTCTAGCGGGGGGGCCGAGACCCAGTACTTC | CATSDSSGGAETQYF
TRBJ1-6 | few | NA | TRBV5-4 | TGTGCCAGCAGCCGCGACAGAACCCAGAATTCACCCCTCCACTTT | CASSRDRTQNSPLHF
TRBJ1-3 | NA | NA | TRBV10-3 | TGTGCCATCAGTGAGTCCCTCGACACCATATATTTT | CAISESLDTIYF
TRBJ2-5 | NA | TRBD2 | TRBV11-2 | TGTGCCAGCAGCTGGGGGGGACTTAGGGAGGAGACCCAGTACTTC | CASSWGGLREETQYF
TRBJ2-3 | NA | NA | TRBV4-2 | TGTGCCAGCAGCCAAGATCAGGCTACGGATACGCAGTATTTT | CASSQDQATDTQYF
TRBJ1-3 | once | NA | TRBV5-6 | TGTGCCAGCAGCACCGTCAGTGGAAACACCATATATTTT | CASSTVSGNTIYF